A selection of T cell receptor beta chains follows, all from one sample in a study of blood T cell repertoires in COVID-19. The data were produced by immunoSEQ multiplex PCR, yet TCRdb's version contains in-frame clones alone and is incomplete. The sample carries approximately 50,000 clones, about 80% recorded once. Sequenced input: peripheral blood. The receptors were gathered from a man in his 70s with acute or convalescent COVID-19. CDR3s include the opening cysteine and the closing phenylalanine or tryptophan. D genes are given only for firm matches.

v_call,j_call,d_call,cdr3_aa,cdr3_nt
TRBV19,TRBJ2-3,NA,CASRTAGTDTQYF,TGTGCCAGTCGGACTGCCGGCACAGATACGCAGTATTTT
TRBV19,TRBJ1-1,NA,CASSQYMNTEAFF,TGTGCCAGTAGTCAATACATGAACACTGAAGCTTTCTTT
TRBV4-1,TRBJ1-5,TRBD1,CASSLIIGQGDSNQPQHF,TGCGCCAGCAGCCTGATCATCGGACAGGGCGACAGCAATCAGCCCCAGCATTTT
TRBV28,TRBJ1-2,TRBD1,CARPRDRLPYGYTF,TGTGCCAGGCCCCGGGACAGACTTCCATATGGCTACACCTTC
TRBV27,TRBJ2-7,TRBD2,CASSPQPSGRAGEQYF,TGTGCCAGCAGTCCTCAGCCAAGCGGGAGGGCCGGCGAGCAGTACTTC
TRBV18,TRBJ2-5,NA,CASSIGHHQETQYF,TGTGCCAGCTCAATTGGACACCACCAAGAGACCCAGTACTTC
TRBV7-2,TRBJ1-1,NA,CASSFGDIALNTEAFF,TGTGCCAGCAGCTTCGGGGATATAGCTCTGAACACTGAAGCTTTCTTT
TRBV15,TRBJ2-3,NA,CATSRDFGTDTQYF,TGTGCCACCAGCAGAGATTTCGGTACAGATACGCAGTATTTT
TRBV9,TRBJ2-2,TRBD1,CASSPRTGGSGTGELFF,TGTGCCAGCAGCCCACGGACAGGGGGCAGCGGCACCGGGGAGCTGTTTTTT
TRBV11-2,TRBJ2-7,TRBD1,CASSQTGTLYEQYF,TGTGCCAGCAGCCAGACAGGGACCCTCTACGAGCAGTACTTC
TRBV5-1,TRBJ2-3,TRBD2,CASSLVRGSSDTQYF,TGCGCCAGCAGCTTGGTTCGCGGGAGTTCAGATACGCAGTATTTT
TRBV9,TRBJ2-5,NA,CASSISGVQETQYF,TGTGCCAGCAGTATTAGCGGAGTCCAAGAGACCCAGTACTTC
TRBV25-1,TRBJ1-3,NA,CASSERQGQNTIYF,TGTGCCAGCAGTGAGCGGCAGGGGCAAAACACCATATATTTT
TRBV11-2,TRBJ2-2,TRBD2,CASSPWLAGDTGELFF,TGTGCCAGCAGCCCGTGGCTAGCGGGAGACACCGGGGAGCTGTTTTTT
TRBV5-4,TRBJ1-1,TRBD1,CASSSPGTGLKNTEAFF,TGTGCCAGCAGCTCACCCGGGACAGGACTTAAGAACACTGAAGCTTTCTTT
TRBV19,TRBJ1-1,TRBD1,CASSIRDRESEFF,TGTGCCAGTAGTATAAGGGACAGGGAGTCGGAATTCTTT
TRBV5-4,TRBJ2-3,NA,CASSLVLTDTQYF,TGTGCCAGCAGCTTGGTCCTCACAGATACGCAGTATTTT
TRBV19,TRBJ1-5,NA,CASSKTWTVLEEPQHF,TGTGCCAGTAGTAAAACGTGGACAGTGTTGGAGGAGCCCCAGCATTTT
TRBV3-1/TRBV3-2,TRBJ1-3,NA,CASSHRGGSGNTIYF,TGTGCCAGCAGCCATAGGGGGGGCTCTGGAAACACCATATATTTT
TRBV5-1,TRBJ2-3,TRBD2,CASSSSGRAPDTQYF,TGCGCCAGCAGCTCTAGCGGGAGGGCCCCAGATACGCAGTATTTT
TRBV24-1,TRBJ2-3,NA,CATSDAASSHTQYF,TGTGCCACCAGTGATGCGGCTAGCTCACATACGCAGTATTTT